This is a list of T cell receptor beta chains from one sample in a study of T cells after yellow fever vaccination. TCRdb called the 5' RACE reads again in MiXCR, with one record for every CDR3 protein. The data hold just under 600,000 distinct CDR3 sequences, with around an eighth observed a single time. The source was PBMCs, collected on the day of the yellow fever booster vaccination. All receptors come from a man aged 25-45 years who received the YFV17D yellow fever vaccine. The conserved cysteine and the conserved F or W are not part of the CDR3 here. Each record gives: V gene, CDR3 protein.

TRBV7-2 ASSLAPKLTYNEQF
TRBV7-9 ASSLLPGTANTGELF
TRBV5-5 ASSSPGGTLAGNYEQY
TRBV5-1 ASSRAGTQYEQY
TRBV6-2/TRBV6-3 ASRGLAGPSYNEQF
TRBV19 ASSGSFSGANVLT
TRBV19 ASSHGLSSYNEQF
TRBV4-2 ASSQAGTSGIVSNTQY
TRBV7-8 ASSTRWGEQY
TRBV7-9 ASSFPRLADNYNEQF
TRBV10-3 AISGLAGEARSSYNEQF
TRBV30 AWSGQVNTEAF
TRBV7-2 ASSLRASGVSYNEQF
TRBV6-2/TRBV6-3 ASSDRDRGVSYEQY
TRBV12-3/TRBV12-4 ASSLGPTRTSYT
TRBV15 ATSRDFFFDRGPGGDEQF
TRBV10-3 AIGNRGLAAHNEQF
TRBV24-1 ATSDSNQPQH
TRBV12-3/TRBV12-4 ASSSRGGAYNEQF
TRBV2 ASSDRDRSGNTIY
TRBV11-2 ASSLEGHRDRANYGYT
TRBV4-3 ASSQEASGQVYNEQF
TRBV5-4 ASSLDRGGTDTQY
TRBV29-1 SVETGGEALYNEQF
TRBV30 AWSGTSGRTQY
TRBV27 ASSFYRAGGPGSYEQY
TRBV3-1 ASSHHNPRVEQY
TRBV5-1 ASSGGSSGNEQF
TRBV12-3/TRBV12-4 ASSLSYGNEKLF
TRBV6-1 ASSASFGAGAEAF
TRBV7-9 ASSPLMSSDTQY
TRBV24-1 ATSDLASYPYEQY
TRBV24-1 ATSTRDRYTGELF
TRBV27 ASSFVKPSNEQF
TRBV12-3/TRBV12-4 ASLSLAAIYGEQF
TRBV5-1 ASSLATSGRTDTQY
TRBV7-2 ASSSLRPLTGELF
TRBV6-2/TRBV6-3 ASSPGTASQPQH
TRBV4-3 ASSHNRDPHYEQY
TRBV7-6 ATQGGASYEQY
TRBV7-2 ASSPYSPTLSTGELF
TRBV18 ASSPPSWVGNQPQH
TRBV20-1 SAPGLAGGLPTYEQY
TRBV10-3 AIGQGDNSGTGELF
TRBV6-1 ASSHRDYEVRTYEQY
TRBV6-4 ASSSLAGENNEQF
TRBV5-6 ASFRDSGDEQF
TRBV5-4 ASSLGAGNFETQY
TRBV7-9 ASSSGGGGETQY
TRBV7-3 ASSLRGGEKNEQF
TRBV12-3/TRBV12-4 ASKPDRAATEAF
TRBV7-2 ASSSPGLQQY
TRBV30 AQGGLYTEAF